The 8 T cell receptor beta chains presented below share a single source sample, sequenced in a study of T cell responses to AZD1222 COVID-19 vaccine. The repertoire was sequenced with immunoSEQ multiplex PCR; TCRdb's copy has only in-frame clones and lacks some. The repertoire holds 95,000 to 150,000 clones, with over 80% as singletons. The sequencing used peripheral blood, collected 28 days after the second AZD1222 dose. Receptor source: an adult who received the AZD1222 COVID-19 vaccine.

The chain links TRBV6-1 to TRBJ2-7; D remains ambiguous. The CDR3 length is 13 residues. Germline V CDR1 and CDR2: MNHNS, SASEGT. Trimming stripped 3 bases from V and 2 bases from J, with 8 bases between. This chain's CDR3 is CASSENTAYEQYF. The CDR3 DNA reads as TGTGCCAGCAGTGAGAATACGGCCTACGAGCAGTACTTC.

The rearrangement links TRBV2 to TRBJ2-7; possible D gene TRBD1, 5 bases. The germline gives CDR1 SNHLY, CDR2 FYNNEI. CDR3 length equals 14 residues. V was pared by 7 bases and J by 0 bases, with 13 bases between. CDR3 in DNA: TGTGCCAGCACTAAAAGGGGCACCTCCTACGAGCAGTACTTC. Protein sequence: CASTKRGTSYEQYF.

The CDR3 DNA reads TGTGCCAGCAGTGGGGGGATTGGGTATGGCTACACCTTC. This codes for CASSGGIGYGYTF. The chain uses TRBV28 and TRBJ1-2, with D perhaps TRBD1 (5 bases). V was trimmed by 5 bases and J by 5 bases, leaving 12 bases between them. CDR3 size: 13 residues. Germline lookup yields CDR1 MDHEN and CDR2 SYDVKM.

V gene TRBV6-5 combines with J gene TRBJ2-7, with D possibly TRBD2 on 6 matching bases. The V and J ends lost 6 bases and 3 bases respectively, with 18 bases between them. Germline V gene sequence: CDR1 MNHEY, CDR2 SVGAGI. There are 15 residues in the CDR3. The DNA of the CDR3 is TGTGCCAGCAGCTCAACGGGACTGTCGCACTACGAGCAGTACTTC. Its translation is CASSSTGLSHYEQYF.

The chain is built from TRBV11-1 and TRBJ2-5; 9 bases fit TRBD2. Germline CDR1 is SGHAT and CDR2 is FQDESV (reference sequence). The length of the CDR3 is 16 residues. The J segment lost 2 bases and the V segment lost 3 bases, leaving 7 bases of the junction unmatched. The CDR3 reads CASSLSLAGRQETQYF. The CDR3 DNA reads as TGTGCCAGCAGCTTGTCCCTAGCGGGGCGGCAAGAGACCCAGTACTTC.

The V and J genes are TRBV20-1 and TRBJ2-1; D is uncertain. Per germline, CDR1 DFQATT and CDR2 SNEGSKA (reference sequence). Trimming took 1 base from V and 7 from J, leaving 5 bases between them. The CDR3 covers 11 residues. CDR3 sequence reads: CSARGLNEQFF. CDR3 bases: TGCAGTGCTAGAGGTCTGAATGAGCAGTTCTTC.

The chain joins TRBV2 to TRBJ2-7; 11 nucleotides align to TRBD1. There are 14 residues in the CDR3. Losses at the gene ends were 7 bases for V and 0 bases for J; bases not matched to a gene: 2. Germline V gene lookup returns CDR1 SNHLY and CDR2 FYNNEI. In DNA, the CDR3 is TGTGCCAGCAAAGGACAGGGGGCCTCCTACGAGCAGTACTTC. Translating gives CASKGQGASYEQYF.

V is TRBV4-1 and J is TRBJ2-3; 9 positions match TRBD1. With 3 bases clipped from V and 1 base from J, the junction kept 11 bases outside the gene matches. The CDR3 contains 18 residues. Germline V CDR1 and CDR2: MGHRA, YSYEKL. Written as DNA, the CDR3 is TGCGCCAGCAGCCACGCAAAGGACAGGGGAGGGCGCACAGATACGCAGTATTTT. This sequence encodes CASSHAKDRGGRTDTQYF.